This TCR beta chain was identified in a study of blood T cell repertoires in COVID-19. About the study: Both acute and convalescent COVID-19 samples were obtained from the United States, Italy and Spain. T cells, B-cell-depleted T cells, or PBMCs provided the cDNA or gDNA that served as material.

Source study methods: Nucleated cell number was recorded as an estimate derived from reference gene primer amplification. Assay: immunoSEQ multiplex PCR; the TCRdb copy retains only in-frame clones and omits some. D and trimming come from the DNA, and the V and J calls and clone size come from that table. The sample shows about 370,000 clones, roughly 90% of them seen only once. The CDR3 consists of 15 residues. V lost 1 base and J lost 9, with 16 bases in between. Germline loops: CDR1 SGHVS, CDR2 FQNEAQ. Followed longitudinally, the Seattle patients had been enrolled during active infection. In its sample, this clone was seen once.

The TCR comes from a woman between 25 and 40 years old with COVID-19, enrolled during active disease. The V gene is TRBV7-8, the J gene TRBJ2-1; tentatively, D is TRBD2 (6 bases). The specimen was peripheral blood. CDR3 sequence reads: CASSLEAGSDGEQFF. CDR3 coding DNA: TGTGCCAGCAGCTTAGAGGCGGGAAGCGACGGTGAGCAGTTCTTC. Variable domain in full (rest from reference TRBV7-8 and TRBJ2-1): GAGVSQSPRYKVAKRGQDVALRCDPISGHVSLFWYQQALGQGPEFLTYFQNEAQLDKSGLPSDRFFAERPEGSVSTLKIQRTQQEDSAVYLCASSLEAGSDGEQFFGPGTRLTVL.